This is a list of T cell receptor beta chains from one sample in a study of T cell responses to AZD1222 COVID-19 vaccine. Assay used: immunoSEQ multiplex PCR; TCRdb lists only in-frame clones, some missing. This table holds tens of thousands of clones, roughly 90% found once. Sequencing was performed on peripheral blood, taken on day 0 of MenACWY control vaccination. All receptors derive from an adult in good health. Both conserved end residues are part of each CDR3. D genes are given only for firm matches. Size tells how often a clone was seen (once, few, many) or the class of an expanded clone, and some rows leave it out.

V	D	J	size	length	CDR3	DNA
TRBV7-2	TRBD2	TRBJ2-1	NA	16	CASSLVRGGQRDEQFF	TGTGCCAGCAGCCTGGTTCGCGGGGGGCAGAGGGATGAGCAGTTCTTC
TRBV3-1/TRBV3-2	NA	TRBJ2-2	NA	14	CASSIDLDTGELFF	TGTGCCAGCAGCATAGACTTAGACACCGGGGAGCTGTTTTTT
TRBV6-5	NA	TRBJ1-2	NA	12	CASSKALYGYTF	TGTGCCAGCAGTAAGGCGCTTTATGGCTACACCTTC
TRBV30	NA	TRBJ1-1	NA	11	CAWSPGVEAFF	TGTGCCTGGAGCCCGGGAGTCGAAGCTTTCTTT
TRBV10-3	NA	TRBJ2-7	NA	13	CAISDPTVLRQYF	TGTGCCATCAGTGACCCGACTGTCCTGAGGCAGTACTTC
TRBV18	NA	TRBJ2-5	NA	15	CASSPPAGGEETQYF	TGTGCCAGCTCACCACCGGCCGGTGGGGAAGAGACCCAGTACTTC
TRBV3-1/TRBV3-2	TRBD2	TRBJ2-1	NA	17	CASSQGLAGGLGGEQFF	TGTGCCAGCAGCCAAGGGCTAGCGGGAGGGCTCGGTGGTGAGCAGTTCTTC
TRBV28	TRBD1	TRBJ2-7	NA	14	CASRPGQPAYEQYF	TGTGCCAGCAGACCGGGACAGCCTGCCTACGAGCAGTACTTC
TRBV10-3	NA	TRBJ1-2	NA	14	CAISEIQGDYGYTF	TGTGCCATCAGTGAGATTCAGGGAGACTATGGCTACACCTTC
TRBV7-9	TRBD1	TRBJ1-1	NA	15	CASSLQGQVNTEAFF	TGTGCCAGCAGCTTACAGGGACAGGTGAACACTGAAGCTTTCTTT
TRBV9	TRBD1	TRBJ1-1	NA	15	CASSSPGQGKTEAFF	TGTGCCAGCAGCTCACCGGGACAGGGGAAAACTGAAGCTTTCTTT
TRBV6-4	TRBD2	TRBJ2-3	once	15	CASSSRTSGTDTQYF	TGTGCCAGCAGTTCCCGGACTAGCGGCACAGATACGCAGTATTTT
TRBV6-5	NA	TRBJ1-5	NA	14	CASSYYSSNQPQHF	TGTGCCAGCAGTTACTATAGCAGCAATCAGCCCCAGCATTTT
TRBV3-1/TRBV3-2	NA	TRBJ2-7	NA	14	CLFIRVPFSYEQYF	TGTTTATTTATCAGGGTACCCTTCTCCTACGAGCAGTACTTC
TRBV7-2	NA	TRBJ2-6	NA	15	CASSLASSGANVLTF	TGTGCCAGCAGCTTAGCGAGCTCTGGGGCCAACGTCCTGACTTTC
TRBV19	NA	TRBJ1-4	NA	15	CASSREGSNNEKLFF	TGTGCCAGTAGCAGGGAGGGATCCAACAATGAAAAACTGTTTTTT
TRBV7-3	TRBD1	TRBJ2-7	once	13	CASSLDRENAQYF	TGTGCCAGCAGCTTGGACAGGGAGAACGCGCAGTACTTC
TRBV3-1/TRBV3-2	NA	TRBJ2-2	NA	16	CASNRITGPNTGELFF	TGTGCCTCAAACCGAATCACAGGGCCCAACACCGGGGAGCTGTTTTTT